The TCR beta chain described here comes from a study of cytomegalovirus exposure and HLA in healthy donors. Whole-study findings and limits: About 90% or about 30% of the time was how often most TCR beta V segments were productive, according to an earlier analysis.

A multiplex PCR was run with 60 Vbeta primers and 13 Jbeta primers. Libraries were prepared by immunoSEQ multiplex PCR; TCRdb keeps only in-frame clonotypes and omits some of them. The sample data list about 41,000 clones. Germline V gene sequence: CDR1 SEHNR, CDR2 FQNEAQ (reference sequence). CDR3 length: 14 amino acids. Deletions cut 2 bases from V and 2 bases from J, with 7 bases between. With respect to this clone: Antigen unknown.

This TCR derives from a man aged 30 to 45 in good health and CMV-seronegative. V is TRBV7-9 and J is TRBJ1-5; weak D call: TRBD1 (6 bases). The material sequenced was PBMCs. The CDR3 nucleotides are TGTGCCAGCAGCTTACCAGGGGGCAATCAGCCCCAGCATTTT. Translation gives CASSLPGGNQPQHF.